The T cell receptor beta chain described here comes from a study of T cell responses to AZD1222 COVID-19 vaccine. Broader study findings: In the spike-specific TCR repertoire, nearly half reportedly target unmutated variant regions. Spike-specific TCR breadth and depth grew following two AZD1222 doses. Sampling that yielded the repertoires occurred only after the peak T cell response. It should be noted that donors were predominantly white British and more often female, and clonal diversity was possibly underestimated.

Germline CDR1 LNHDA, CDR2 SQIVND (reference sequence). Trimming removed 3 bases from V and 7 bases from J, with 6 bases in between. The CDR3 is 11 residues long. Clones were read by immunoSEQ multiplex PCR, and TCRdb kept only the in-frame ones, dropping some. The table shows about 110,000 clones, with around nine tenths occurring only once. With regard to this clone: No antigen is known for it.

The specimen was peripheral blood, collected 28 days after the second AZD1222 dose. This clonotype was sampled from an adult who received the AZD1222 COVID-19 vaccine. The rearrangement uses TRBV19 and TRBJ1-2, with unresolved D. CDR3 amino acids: CASSIGVGYTF. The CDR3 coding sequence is TGTGCCAGTAGTATTGGGGTTGGCTACACCTTC.